The 19 T cell receptor beta chains below come from one sample, sequenced in a study of cytomegalovirus exposure and HLA in healthy donors. It was with 60 Vbeta and 13 Jbeta primers that the PCR ran. The repertoire was sequenced with immunoSEQ multiplex PCR; TCRdb's copy has only in-frame clones and lacks some. Here the sample spans about 140,000 clones, over 65% being singletons. Material: PBMCs. These TCRs come from a male donor in good health and CMV-seronegative.

V gene TRBV19 combines with J gene TRBJ2-7; 9 bases line up with TRBD2. The CDR3 covers 13 residues. The V gene end was trimmed by 7 bases and the J gene end by 2 bases; junction bases not matched to a gene: 3. Germline assignment: CDR1 LNHDA and CDR2 SQIVND (reference sequence). The CDR3 DNA is TGTGCCAGTACGACTAGCGGCACCTACGAGCAGTACTTC. Translated: CASTTSGTYEQYF. The whole variable domain, remainder taken from reference TRBV19 and TRBJ2-7, is DGGITQSPKYLFRKEGQNVTLSCEQNLNHDAMYWYRQDPGQGLRLIYYSQIVNDFQKGDIAEGYSVSREKKESFPLTVTSAQKNPTAFYLCASTTSGTYEQYFGPGTRLTVT.

The chain has TRBV19 and TRBJ2-1, with 7 bases fitting TRBD2. Trimming at V came to 3 bases and at J to 4 bases, leaving 6 bases not matched to a gene. Germline loops: CDR1 LNHDA, CDR2 SQIVND (reference sequence). This CDR3 has 15 amino acids. The CDR3 coding sequence is TGTGCCAGTAGTATTGGCGGGAGCGGTTACAATGAGCAGTTCTTC. Its translation: CASSIGGSGYNEQFF.

This clone was found once. This chain uses TRBV27 with TRBJ1-4; no definite D call. The ends were cut back, 0 bases at V and 8 bases at J, with 10 bases in the middle. This CDR3 is built from 14 residues. Germline V lookup: CDR1 MNHEY, CDR2 SMNVEV (reference sequence). CDR3 loop: CASSLSWRGEKLFF. Written as DNA, the CDR3 is TGTGCCAGCAGTTTATCATGGCGAGGAGAAAAACTGTTTTTT.

This clone came up once. The chain joins TRBV4-2 to TRBJ2-7, with TRBD2 as a possible D gene (6 bases). This CDR3 contains 13 residues. Germline lookup yields CDR1 LGHNA and CDR2 YNFKEQ. V gave up 3 bases and J gave up 7 bases, with 13 bases separating them. As DNA, the CDR3 is TGTGCCAGCAGCCATATAGCGGAGAGAGAGCAGTACTTC. The encoded protein is CASSHIAEREQYF.

The genes are TRBV7-9 and TRBJ2-3; D possibly corresponds to TRBD2 (6 bases). With 4 bases removed from V and 0 bases from J, the gap between germline ends came to 11 bases. There are 15 residues in the CDR3. Germline V gene data show CDR1 as SEHNR and CDR2 as FQNEAQ (reference sequence). CDR3 residues: CASSWDFGSTDTQYF. CDR3 DNA sequence: TGTGCCAGCAGCTGGGACTTCGGAAGCACAGATACGCAGTATTTT.

This clone turned up a few times. This chain connects TRBV29-1 to TRBJ2-7, with D perhaps matching TRBD2 (7 bases). Trimming cost V 3 bases and J 9 bases, with 18 bases left between them. This CDR3 has 13 residues. From germline, CDR1 is SQVTM and CDR2 ANQGSEA. In nucleotides, the CDR3 is TGCAGCGTTGAGAACCCTACAGGGAGGGGGCAGTACTTC. Translation: CSVENPTGRGQYF.

The gene calls are TRBV9 and TRBJ2-7, with D possibly TRBD2 on 6 matching bases. The CDR3 is made up of 13 amino acids. Trimming cost V 2 bases and J 3 bases, with 9 bases left between them. Per germline, CDR1 SGDLS and CDR2 YYNGEE. The CDR3 sequence is CASSVEGDYEQYF. DNA of the CDR3: TGTGCCAGCAGCGTGGAGGGAGACTACGAGCAGTACTTC.

The chain uses TRBV10-1 and TRBJ2-1, with 11 bases identical to TRBD2. This CDR3 is built from 15 residues. The germline gives CDR1 WNHNN, CDR2 SYGVQD (reference sequence). Unmatched junction bases numbered 3, after V lost 0 bases and J lost 8 bases. As DNA, the CDR3 is TGCGCCAGCAGTGAGTCACTAGCGGGAGTCGATGAGCAGTTCTTC. Protein sequence: CASSESLAGVDEQFF.

This clone was seen just once. V and J are TRBV19 and TRBJ2-5; the match to TRBD1 covers 9 bases. The DNA end favors TRBJ2-7, so the J call may be wrong. The germline gives CDR1 LNHDA, CDR2 SQIVND (reference sequence). The CDR3 runs to 15 residues. The CDR3 protein is CASSITGGAFYEQYF. DNA for the CDR3: TGTGCCAGTAGTATAACAGGGGGCGCGTTCTACGAGCAGTACTTC.

J is TRBJ2-3 and V is TRBV5-1; TRBD1 matches at 9 bases. With V trimmed by 1 base and J by 4 bases, 4 bases remained unmatched. CDR3 size: 15 residues. Germline CDR1 SGHRS, CDR2 YFSETQ. CDR3 sequence: CASSLKGQGSDTQYF. The CDR3 DNA reads as TGCGCCAGCAGCTTGAAGGGACAGGGCTCAGATACGCAGTATTTT.

The gene calls are TRBV12-2 and TRBJ2-1; the DNA was not used to check the table's D call, TRBD2. TRBV12-2 is designated a pseudogene. The CDR3 extends over 18 amino acids. The CDR3 DNA sequence: TGTGCAAGTCGCTTAGGCAGGGGGTACTTTGCGGGAGGGGGTGAGCAGTTCTTC. The encoded protein is CASRLGRGYFAGGGEQFF.

The chain employs TRBV15 and TRBJ2-1; D is undetermined. Germline CDR1 is LNHNV and CDR2 is YYDKDF (reference sequence). This CDR3 has 13 amino acids. V dropped 5 bases and J dropped 3 bases, with 8 bases sitting between them. CDR3 in DNA: TGTGCCACCAGCGAAGCGAGCTACAATGAGCAGTTCTTC. Protein sequence: CATSEASYNEQFF. Filled out from reference TRBV15 and TRBJ2-1, the complete variable domain reads DAMVIQNPRYQVTQFGKPVTLSCSQTLNHNVMYWYQQKSSQAPKLLFHYYDKDFNNEADTPDNFQSRRPNTSFCFLDIRSPGLGDTAMYLCATSEASYNEQFFGPGTRLTVL.

V and J are TRBV5-1 and TRBJ1-1; no clear D gene. Trimming removed 0 bases at V and 0 bases at J, with 9 bases between. CDR1 is SGHRS, CDR2 YFSETQ, per germline. The length of the CDR3 is 15 residues. As DNA, the CDR3 is TGCGCCAGCAGCTTGGGTCCGGGATTGAACACTGAAGCTTTCTTT. It encodes CASSLGPGLNTEAFF.

This clone was found once. The V gene is TRBV15, the J gene TRBJ2-2; D is ambiguous. V lost 0 bases to trimming and J lost 0 bases, with 5 bases between them. In germline, CDR1 is LNHNV, CDR2 YYDKDF (reference sequence). The CDR3 is 15 amino acids. CDR3 sequence (DNA): TGTGCCACCAGCAGAGATTTAGCGAACACCGGGGAGCTGTTTTTT. It yields the protein CATSRDLANTGELFF.

This chain uses TRBV19 with TRBJ1-4; TRBD1 agrees at 9 bases. This CDR3 has 15 residues. In germline, CDR1 is LNHDA, CDR2 SQIVND (reference sequence). After removal of 5 bases from V and 7 bases from J, the junction contained 8 bases not matched to a gene. CDR3 residues: CASSFYRGRGEKLFF. The CDR3 DNA reads TGTGCCAGTAGTTTCTACAGGGGGCGCGGTGAAAAACTGTTTTTT.

This chain connects TRBV19 to TRBJ2-7, with 9 bases lining up with TRBD1. CDR3 length: 15 residues. The V and J ends lost 4 bases and 2 bases, in that order; junction bases with no gene match: 6. Germline CDR1 is LNHDA and CDR2 is SQIVND (reference sequence). CDR3 DNA sequence: TGTGCCAGTAGTACCGGGACAGGGCTGGCCTACGAGCAGTACTTC. Its protein product is CASSTGTGLAYEQYF.

V usage is TRBV7-9 and J usage is TRBJ1-1; D is unclear. Trimming stripped 1 base from V and 7 bases from J, with 16 bases between. Germline CDR1 and CDR2: SEHNR and FQNEAQ (reference sequence). The CDR3 runs 15 residues. The CDR3 nucleotides are TGTGCCAGCAGCTTAGGGGAGCTCTACACGGATGAAGCTTTCTTT. Residues: CASSLGELYTDEAFF.

The genes are TRBV6-5 and TRBJ2-2; no definite D call. V gave up 5 bases and J gave up 6 bases, with 10 bases separating them. CDR3 length: 13 amino acids. CDR1 is MNHEY, CDR2 SVGAGI, per germline. The CDR3, as DNA: TGTGCCAGCAGTGAGATACCGGCCGGGGAGCTGTTTTTT. Encoded protein: CASSEIPAGELFF.

This clone was observed once. The chain links TRBV6-1 to TRBJ2-7; TRBD1 aligns across 10 bases. The ends lost 5 bases at V and 3 bases at J; junction bases unmatched: 7. The CDR3 is made up of 15 amino acids. Germline CDR1 reads MNHNS; CDR2 reads SASEGT. The CDR3 sequence is CASSRLTGGYYEQYF. The CDR3 DNA reads as TGTGCCAGCAGTAGACTGACAGGGGGCTACTACGAGCAGTACTTC.